Following are 30 T cell receptor beta chains from one sample sequenced in a study of OX40 agonist ivuxolimab in advanced cancers. This table comes from immunoSEQ multiplex PCR, and its TCRdb copy is limited to in-frame clones, with some not included. The data hold approximately 69,000 clones, with 70% to 90% observed a single time. The starting material was CD4+ or CD8+ T cells sorted from blood, obtained in a trial of the OX40 agonist ivuxolimab. These receptors were collected from an adult with an advanced solid tumor such as melanoma, head and neck, liver or kidney cancer.

This clone has a handful of counts. V is TRBV4-1 and J is TRBJ2-3; 7 bases line up with TRBD1. Germline CDR1 and CDR2: MGHRA and YSYEKL. V lost 4 bases, J lost 4 bases, and 8 bases stayed unmatched. CDR3 length: 15 amino acids. CDR3 sequence reads: CASSLRGPDPDTQYF. The CDR3 DNA reads as TGCGCCAGCAGCCTGAGGGGGCCCGACCCAGATACGCAGTATTTT.

V is TRBV19 and J is TRBJ1-5; D may be TRBD1 (5 bases). The germline V gene has CDR1 LNHDA and CDR2 SQIVND (reference sequence). Trimming took 10 bases from V and 5 from J, leaving 21 bases between them. This CDR3 spans 15 amino acids. CDR3 nucleotide sequence: TGTGCCACCAAACCCGATGTGGGGGAATATCAGCCCCAGCATTTT. Residues: CATKPDVGEYQPQHF. Looking up the rest from reference TRBV19 and TRBJ1-5 gives the full variable domain: DGGITQSPKYLFRKEGQNVTLSCEQNLNHDAMYWYRQDPGQGLRLIYYSQIVNDFQKGDIAEGYSVSREKKESFPLTVTSAQKNPTAFYLCATKPDVGEYQPQHFGDGTRLSIL.

The chain couples TRBV7-9 to TRBJ1-2, with a tentative D call TRBD1 (6 bases). V was shortened by 5 bases and J by 13 bases, with 20 bases between the two germline ends. This CDR3 is 13 amino acids long. The V gene's germline CDR1 is SEHNR and CDR2 FQNEAQ (reference sequence). For the CDR3, the DNA is TGTGCCAGCAGCCCGAATCTGGGGACAAGAGGCACCTTC. Its protein is CASSPNLGTRGTF.

The J gene is TRBJ2-1, the V gene TRBV30; a weak D match, TRBD2 (5 bases). Between the trimmed V and J ends, which lost 3 bases and 3 bases, there was a span of 12 bases. There are 14 residues in the CDR3. Germline V gene lookup returns CDR1 GTSNPN and CDR2 SVGIG (reference sequence). CDR3 sequence (DNA): TGTGCCTGGAGCACCCGCGGGTACTACAATGAGCAGTTCTTC. Its protein product is CAWSTRGYYNEQFF.

V and J are TRBV6-1 and TRBJ2-5; D is possibly TRBD1 (5 bases). V lost 7 bases to trimming and J lost 9 bases, with 24 bases between them. Germline CDR1 is MNHNS and CDR2 is SASEGT. CDR3 length equals 15 residues. The CDR3 DNA sequence: TGTGCCAGCACCCCGCAGGACGGTCTAGTACAGGCCCAGTACTTC. It encodes CASTPQDGLVQAQYF.

CDR3 nucleotides: TGTGCCAGCAGCTTGGGCAGGGTGGCGGAGACCCAGTACTTC. Translation: CASSLGRVAETQYF. The chain employs TRBV11-2 and TRBJ2-5, with a possible D match to TRBD1 (5 bases). V was shortened by 3 bases and J by 5 bases, with 13 bases between the two germline ends. The germline V gene encodes CDR1 SGHAT and CDR2 FQNNGV. The CDR3 consists of 14 residues.

In DNA, the CDR3 is TGTGCCAGCAGGCCGACAGGGGGATACTATGGCTACACCTTC. This encodes CASRPTGGYYGYTF. The chain recombines TRBV5-6 with TRBJ1-2, with 9 nucleotides matching TRBD1. Germline V gene lookup returns CDR1 SGHDT and CDR2 YYEEEE. Trimming at V came to 5 bases and at J to 3 bases, leaving 5 bases not matched to a gene. The CDR3 is made up of 14 amino acids.

Details on this clone: Within the sample, other DNA sequences also encode this same CDR3. J is TRBJ2-5 and V is TRBV28, with D possibly TRBD2 on 7 matching bases. Trimming pared 6 bases from V and 1 base from J, leaving 12 bases between. Germline CDR1 reads MDHEN; CDR2 reads SYDVKM. The CDR3 runs to 14 residues. For the CDR3, the DNA is TGTGCCAGCAGCGCCGGGGGGCCCCAAGAGACCCAGTACTTC. Translated: CASSAGGPQETQYF. Using reference TRBV28 and TRBJ2-5 for the parts outside the CDR3, the full variable domain is DVKVTQSSRYLVKRTGEKVFLECVQDMDHENMFWYRQDPGLGLRLIYFSYDVKMKEKGDIPEGYSVSREKKERFSLILESASTNQTSMYLCASSAGGPQETQYFGPGTRLLVL.

The genes are TRBV5-4 and TRBJ2-2; D is possibly TRBD1 (6 bases). This CDR3 has 16 amino acids. V was shortened by 5 bases and J by 7 bases, with 21 bases between the two germline ends. Germline V lookup: CDR1 SGHNT, CDR2 YYREEE (reference sequence). CDR3 sequence reads: CASSKDRLGAGGELFF. The CDR3 region has the DNA TGTGCCAGCAGTAAAGACAGGTTGGGGGCAGGCGGGGAGCTGTTTTTT.

The chain links TRBV7-2 to TRBJ2-1; perhaps TRBD1 as D (5 bases). The germline gives CDR1 SGHTA, CDR2 FQGNSA. The CDR3 contains 12 residues. Between the trimmed V and J ends, which lost 7 bases and 10 bases, there was a span of 14 bases. Written as DNA, the CDR3 is TGTGCCAGCAACCAGCAGGGCGGAGAGCAGTTCTTC. Translating gives CASNQQGGEQFF.

In regard to this clone: One end of the junction is discordant with germline, which a read error may explain. The V call is TRBV7-9, the J call TRBJ2-1, with 9 positions matching TRBD2. Germline-derived CDR1 and CDR2 are SEHNR and FQNEAQ (reference sequence). CDR3 length equals 14 residues. For the CDR3, the DNA is TGTGCCAGCAGCATAGCGGGAGCTCGGCGGGAGCAGTTCTTC. Its translation: CASSIAGARREQFF.

This clone appeared a single time. The gene calls are TRBV7-9 and TRBJ2-5; 11 nucleotides agree with TRBD1. The CDR3 runs to 15 residues. Trimming at V came to 5 bases and at J to 4 bases, leaving 6 bases not matched to a gene. Germline values: CDR1 SEHNR, CDR2 FQNEAQ (reference sequence). CDR3 residues: CASSPWDRGGETQYF. Here the CDR3 DNA reads TGTGCCAGCAGCCCGTGGGACAGGGGGGGAGAGACCCAGTACTTC.

The V and J genes are TRBV6-1 and TRBJ2-3; TRBD1 matches at 9 bases. The germline V gene has CDR1 MNHNS and CDR2 SASEGT. CDR3 length: 17 residues. Unmatched junction bases numbered 11, after V lost 4 bases and J lost 3 bases. DNA for the CDR3: TGTGCCAGCAGTGCCTATTCCGGGACAGGGCGAACAGATACGCAGTATTTT. As protein: CASSAYSGTGRTDTQYF.

This chain uses TRBV4-3 with TRBJ2-7, with 8 bases identical to TRBD1. Per germline, CDR1 LGHNA and CDR2 YSLEER. Trimming removed 3 bases from V and 2 bases from J; junction bases left unmatched: 6. CDR3 length: 15 residues. DNA of the CDR3: TGCGCCAGCAGCCATACACAGGGGGAAGCCTACGAGCAGTACTTC. Residues: CASSHTQGEAYEQYF.

This clone was found once. This CDR3 is CASRMTGAGEKLFF. The CDR3 bases are TGTGCCAGCAGGATGACAGGGGCGGGCGAAAAACTGTTTTTT. The rearrangement uses TRBV27 and TRBJ1-4, with 8 bases fitting TRBD1. Germline CDR1 reads MNHEY; CDR2 reads SMNVEV (reference sequence). This CDR3 is 14 amino acids long. V lost 6 bases, J lost 8 bases, and 8 bases stayed unmatched.

The rearrangement uses TRBV9 and TRBJ2-3, with D perhaps being TRBD1 or TRBD2 (5 bases each). This CDR3 contains 16 residues. The V gene lost 3 bases and the J gene lost 0 bases, with 14 bases spanning the gap. Germline CDR1 is SGDLS and CDR2 is YYNGEE. This CDR3 reads CASSGGNPISTDTQYF. Here the CDR3 DNA reads TGTGCCAGCAGCGGGGGGAATCCCATCAGCACAGATACGCAGTATTTT.

The chain recombines TRBV2 with TRBJ1-5; TRBD1 might be the D (6 bases). CDR3 size: 15 residues. From germline, CDR1 is SNHLY and CDR2 FYNNEI. V was shortened by 6 bases and J by 4 bases, with 16 bases between the two germline ends. The CDR3: CASSGARGPNQPQHF. In DNA, the CDR3 is TGTGCCAGCAGCGGTGCCAGGGGCCCAAATCAGCCCCAGCATTTT.

This rearrangement joins TRBV11-2 to TRBJ1-3; D might be TRBD1 (5 bases). The V end lost 1 base, the J end lost 0 bases, and 10 bases lay between the germline ends. Per germline, CDR1 SGHAT and CDR2 FQNNGV. This CDR3 has 16 amino acids. CDR3 amino acids: CASSLGAQVSGNTIYF. In DNA form, the CDR3 reads TGTGCCAGCAGCTTAGGGGCACAGGTCTCTGGAAACACCATATATTTT.

The V gene is TRBV6-1, the J gene TRBJ2-2; tentative D call: TRBD1 (6 bases). Germline V gene data show CDR1 as MNHNS and CDR2 as SASEGT. The CDR3 has 14 residues. Trimming removed 6 bases at V and 1 base at J, with 9 bases between. CDR3 sequence reads: CASRGTLNTGELFF. Here the CDR3 DNA reads TGTGCCAGCAGAGGGACATTGAACACCGGGGAGCTGTTTTTT.

The V and J genes are TRBV5-1 and TRBJ1-3; D perhaps matches TRBD1 (5 bases). The V end was cut by 2 bases, the J end by 2 bases, with 11 bases between. This CDR3 has 15 residues. Germline loops: CDR1 SGHRS, CDR2 YFSETQ. CDR3 sequence: CASSFGGVTGNTIYF. The CDR3 coding sequence is TGCGCCAGCAGCTTCGGAGGGGTTACTGGAAACACCATATATTTT.

By proportion, this clone is medium-sized. This chain connects TRBV5-1 to TRBJ1-1; 7 nucleotides agree with TRBD1. Germline trimming cut 2 bases from V and 7 bases from J; bases unmatched to any gene: 8. The CDR3 runs 14 residues. Germline-derived CDR1 and CDR2 are SGHRS and YFSETQ. CDR3 sequence (DNA): TGCGCCAGCAGCTTAGATCTCCGGGACAGTGAAGCTTTCTTT. Translating it yields CASSLDLRDSEAFF.

Concerning this clone itself: Relative to the germline gene, one junction end is altered; a read error may explain this. V and J are TRBV5-1 and TRBJ2-5; D is possibly TRBD1 (6 bases). CDR1 is SGHRS and CDR2 is YFSETQ in the germline V gene. This CDR3 spans 15 amino acids. The CDR3 DNA reads as TGCGCCAGCAGCTTGGAACGCAGAGCAGGGGAGAGCCAGTACTTC. As protein: CASSLERRAGESQYF.

The rearrangement links TRBV23-1 to TRBJ2-1; D is uncertain. TRBV23-1 is an ORF for which the function is uncertain. The ends were cut back, 6 bases at V and 0 bases at J, with 9 bases in the middle. CDR3 size: 14 residues. The CDR3 here is CASRGPPSYNEQFF. In DNA form, the CDR3 reads TGCGCCAGCAGGGGCCCCCCCTCCTACAATGAGCAGTTCTTC.

This chain connects TRBV5-1 to TRBJ1-4; D remains ambiguous. Trimming pared 0 bases from V and 0 bases from J, leaving 9 bases between. The CDR3 extends over 16 amino acids. Germline V gives CDR1 SGHRS, CDR2 YFSETQ. The chain's CDR3 is CASSLGGPSTNEKLFF. For the CDR3, the DNA is TGCGCCAGCAGCTTGGGAGGTCCTTCAACTAATGAAAAACTGTTTTTT.

The chain has TRBV18 and TRBJ1-1; 7 nucleotides line up with TRBD1. The CDR3 runs to 15 residues. Germline V gives CDR1 KGHSH, CDR2 LQKENI. V gave up 5 bases and J gave up 1 base; unmatched junction bases: 7. CDR3 nucleotides: TGTGCCAGCTCAGCCGACAGGGTAGGGAACACTGAAGCTTTCTTT. Translating gives CASSADRVGNTEAFF.

The chain couples TRBV28 to TRBJ1-4, with TRBD1 matching 9 bases. This CDR3 has 16 amino acids. V gave up 2 bases and J gave up 9 bases; unmatched junction bases: 10. The germline gives CDR1 MDHEN, CDR2 SYDVKM. The CDR3 loop reads CASSLRTGGGDKKLFF. For the CDR3, the DNA is TGTGCCAGCAGTTTACGCACAGGGGGCGGTGATAAAAAACTGTTTTTT.

The chain employs TRBV10-1 and TRBJ1-3; no clear D. V was shortened by 1 base and J by 4 bases, with 5 bases between the two germline ends. Looked up from germline, CDR1 is WNHNN and CDR2 is SYGVQD (reference sequence). The length of the CDR3 is 13 residues. CDR3 nucleotides: TGCGCCAGCAGTGAGTTCGTGGGAAACACCATATATTTT. It codes for CASSEFVGNTIYF.

The chain joins TRBV30 to TRBJ2-7, with D hard to call. Germline CDR1 reads GTSNPN; CDR2 reads SVGIG (reference sequence). Trimming pared 2 bases from V and 1 base from J, leaving 6 bases between. The CDR3 runs to 12 residues. CDR3 sequence: CAWSPSSYEQYF. The CDR3 coding sequence is TGTGCCTGGAGTCCATCATCCTACGAGCAGTACTTC.

The rearrangement uses TRBV11-3 and TRBJ2-7; D is possibly TRBD1 or TRBD2 (7 bases each). With 0 bases removed from V and 3 bases from J, the gap between germline ends came to 12 bases. Looked up from germline, CDR1 is SGHNT and CDR2 is YENEEA. This CDR3 has 15 residues. The CDR3 reads CASSLEGGTDYEQYF. The CDR3 DNA is TGTGCCAGCAGCTTAGAGGGGGGGACAGACTACGAGCAGTACTTC.

This sequence joins TRBV10-3 and TRBJ1-2, with TRBD1 matching 7 bases. The CDR3 totals 18 residues. The V segment lost 5 bases and the J segment 0 bases; nucleotides outside the gene matches: 15. The germline V gene has CDR1 ENHRY and CDR2 SYGVKD. The CDR3 loop is CAISNTGDGAPPNYGYTF. The CDR3 region has the DNA TGTGCCATCAGTAACACAGGGGATGGGGCACCGCCTAACTATGGCTACACCTTC.